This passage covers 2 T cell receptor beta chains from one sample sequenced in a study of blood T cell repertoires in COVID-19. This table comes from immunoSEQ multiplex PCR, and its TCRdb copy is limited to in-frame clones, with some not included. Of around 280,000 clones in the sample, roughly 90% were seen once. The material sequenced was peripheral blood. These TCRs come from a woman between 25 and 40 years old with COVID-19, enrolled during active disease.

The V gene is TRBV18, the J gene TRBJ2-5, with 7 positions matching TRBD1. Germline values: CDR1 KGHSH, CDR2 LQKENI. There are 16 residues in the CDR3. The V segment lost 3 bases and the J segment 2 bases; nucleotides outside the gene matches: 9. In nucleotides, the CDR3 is TGTGCCAGCTCACCCCTCAACAGGGGATATCAAGAGACCCAGTACTTC. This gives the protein CASSPLNRGYQETQYF.

The CDR3 loop reads CASSGSQGGNQPQHF. The DNA for the CDR3 is TGTGCCAGCAGTGGAAGTCAGGGGGGCAATCAGCCCCAGCATTTT. This chain connects TRBV25-1 to TRBJ1-5; TRBD1 matches 7 bases. Germline lookup yields CDR1 MGHDK and CDR2 SYGVNS. The CDR3 sequence is 15 residues long. Trimming removed 4 bases from V and 2 bases from J; junction bases left unmatched: 5.